This record covers a single T cell receptor (beta chain). Its antigen remains undetermined. There are no base qualities to consult, and no much larger clone falls within one base. The immunoSEQ assay amplified TCRB CDR3 regions from around 2.1 micrograms of genomic DNA, or from all available DNA when less than that amount was available. For multiplex PCR, 60 forward primers for TCR V beta segments and 13 reverse primers for J beta segments were used. To estimate the number of reads per starting template, synthetic control templates were added to each sample at limiting dilution. Reads of 87 bp were generated by sequencing on the Illumina HiSeq System. In the authors' own workflow: PCR and sequencing errors were removed by a nearest neighbor algorithm that merged closely related sequences. TCR overlap was measured as the percentage of unique tumor TCR beta sequences that were also present in the peripheral blood of the same patient. This is the immuneACCESS table as TCRdb keeps it, with only in-frame sequences that have V and J called. A part of the clones is gone; compared with another copy, unresolved V genes explain less than half, and the rest is unexplained. The V and J calls and clone size were taken over from that table, and D and trimming were inferred from the DNA. In all, the sample holds 80,000 to 95,000 clones, and roughly 85% of those were seen once. 8.5% of the sample lies in the top ten.

The data belong to a study of glioma-infiltrating T cells after dendritic cell vaccination (dated by TCRdb to the mid-2010s). Regarding the research as a whole: A cohort of 15 glioblastoma patients from Phase I and II dendritic cell vaccination trials was included, of whom 9 were newly diagnosed and 6 had recurrent disease. The vaccine was prepared from monocyte-derived dendritic cells that were cultured for seven days with IL-4 and GM-CSF and then pulsed overnight with autologous tumor lysate. In glioblastoma patients vaccinated with dendritic cells, deep sequencing of TCR beta CDR3 regions served to measure the amount of tumor-infiltrating lymphocytes and to compare repertoires between tumor and blood. TCR sequencing metrics, including TIL content and tumor-blood repertoire overlap, were correlated with survival after dendritic cell vaccination. Between the early 2000s and the early 2010s, the patients were given dendritic cell vaccination pulsed with autologous tumor lysate. Three intradermal dendritic cell vaccine injections were administered to patients at biweekly intervals in the arm below the axilla. The full study reports these points: After dendritic cell vaccination, a higher estimated pretreatment TIL content predicted longer time to progression and longer overall survival. TCR clonality showed no direct relationship with survival, which suggests that a diverse polyclonal response may matter. The cohort was small and heterogeneous, with few patients having full blood and tumor sets and even fewer initial-recurrent tumor pairs. The three-group TCR overlap response model was characterized as speculative, and prospective validation of the model was stated to be required.

From the germline V gene (reference sequence), CDR1 is LNHDA and CDR2 is SQIVND. The CDR3 runs 13 residues from the cysteine to the phenylalanine. The read is trimmed to its CDR3 DNA, 39 bases read in frame from base 1. V is trimmed back by 3 bases and J by 6 bases, and the junction contains 3 bases that no gene match accounts for. Interpreted using the paper, the time point label stands for: after dendritic cell vaccination, including at tumor progression/relapse. Selection of patients required sufficient residual fresh-frozen tumor tissue and over two years of available survival data. Molecular status otherwise varied across the glioblastoma patients, but none of them carried an isocitrate dehydrogenase mutation. PBMC collection took place before vaccination, two weeks after the third vaccination, and at tumor progression if progression occurred. The Qiagen DNeasy Blood extraction Kit was used for extraction of genomic DNA.

Rearrangement joined TRBV19 to TRBJ2-3; the junction holds 7 bases that match TRBD1. The specimen comprised blood, sampled after dendritic cell vaccination. The receptor was isolated from a human donor with glioblastoma. The bases read TGTGCCAGTAGTATCACAGGGGTGGATACGCAGTATTTT. Its translation reads: CASSITGVDTQYF.